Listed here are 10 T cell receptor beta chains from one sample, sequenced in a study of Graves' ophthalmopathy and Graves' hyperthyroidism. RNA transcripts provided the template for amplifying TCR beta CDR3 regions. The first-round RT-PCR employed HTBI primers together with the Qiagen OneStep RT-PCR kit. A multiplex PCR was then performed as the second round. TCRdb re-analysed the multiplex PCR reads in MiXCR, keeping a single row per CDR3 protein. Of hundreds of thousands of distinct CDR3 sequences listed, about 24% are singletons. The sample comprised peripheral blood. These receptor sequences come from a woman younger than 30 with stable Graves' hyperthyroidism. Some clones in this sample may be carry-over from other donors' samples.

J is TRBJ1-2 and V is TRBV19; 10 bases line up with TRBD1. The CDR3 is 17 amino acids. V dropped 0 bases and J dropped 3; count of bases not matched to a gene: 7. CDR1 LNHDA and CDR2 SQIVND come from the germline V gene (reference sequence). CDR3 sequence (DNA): TGTGCCAGTAGTATAGATGGAGTCGGACAGGGGGACTATGGCTACACCTTC. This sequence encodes CASSIDGVGQGDYGYTF.

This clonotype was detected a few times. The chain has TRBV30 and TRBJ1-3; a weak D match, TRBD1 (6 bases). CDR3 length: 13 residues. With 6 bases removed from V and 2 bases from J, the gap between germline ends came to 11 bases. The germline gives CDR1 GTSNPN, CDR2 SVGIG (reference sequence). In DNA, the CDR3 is TGTGCCTGCAGCAGGGGAACTGGAAACACCATATATTTT. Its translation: CACSRGTGNTIYF. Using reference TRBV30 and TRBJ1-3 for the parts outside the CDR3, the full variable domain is SQTIHQWPATLVQPVGSPLSLECTVEGTSNPNLYWYRQAAGRGLQLLFYSVGIGQISSEVPQNLSASRPQDRQFILSSKKLLLSDSGFYLCACSRGTGNTIYFGEGSWLTVV.

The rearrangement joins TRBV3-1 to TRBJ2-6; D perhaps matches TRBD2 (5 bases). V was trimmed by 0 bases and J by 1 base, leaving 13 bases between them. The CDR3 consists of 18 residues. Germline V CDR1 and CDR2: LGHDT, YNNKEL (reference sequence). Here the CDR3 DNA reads TGTGCCAGCAGCCAAGATAATGTGAGGAGGTCTGGGGCCAACGTCCTGACTTTC. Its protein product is CASSQDNVRRSGANVLTF.

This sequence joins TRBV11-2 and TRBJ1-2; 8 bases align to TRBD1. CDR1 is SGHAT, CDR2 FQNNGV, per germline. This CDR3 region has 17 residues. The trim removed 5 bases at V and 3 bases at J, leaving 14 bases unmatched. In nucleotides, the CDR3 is TGTGCCAGCAGCCTCCCGGGACAGGTCGTGATCTACTATGGCTACACCTTC. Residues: CASSLPGQVVIYYGYTF. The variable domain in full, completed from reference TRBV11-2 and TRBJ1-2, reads EAGVAQSPRYKIIEKRQSVAFWCNPISGHATLYWYQQILGQGPKLLIQFQNNGVVDDSQLPKDRFSAERLKGVDSTLKIQPAKLEDSAVYLCASSLPGQVVIYYGYTFGSGTRLTVV.

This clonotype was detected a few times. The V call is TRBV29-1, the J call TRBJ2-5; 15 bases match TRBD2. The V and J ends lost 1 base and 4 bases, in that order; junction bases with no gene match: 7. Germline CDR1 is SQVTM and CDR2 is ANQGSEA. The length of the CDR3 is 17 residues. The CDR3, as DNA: TGCAGCGTTGAAGGGACTAGCGGGAGGGCCTCCCCAGAGACCCAGTACTTC. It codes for CSVEGTSGRASPETQYF.

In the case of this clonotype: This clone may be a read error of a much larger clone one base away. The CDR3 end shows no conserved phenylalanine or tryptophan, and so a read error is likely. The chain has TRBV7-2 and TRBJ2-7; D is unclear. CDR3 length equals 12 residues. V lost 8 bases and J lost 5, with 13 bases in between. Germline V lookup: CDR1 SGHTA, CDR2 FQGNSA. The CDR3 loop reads CASREFPHEQYY. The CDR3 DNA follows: TGTGCCAGCCGAGAGTTCCCCCACGAGCAGTACTAC.

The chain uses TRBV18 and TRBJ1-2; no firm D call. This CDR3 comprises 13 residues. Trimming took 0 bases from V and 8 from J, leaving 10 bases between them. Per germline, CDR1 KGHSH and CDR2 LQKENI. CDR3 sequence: CASSPPAGWGYTF. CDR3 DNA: TGTGCCAGCTCACCACCTGCAGGCTGGGGCTACACCTTC. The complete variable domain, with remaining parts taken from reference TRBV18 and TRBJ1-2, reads NAGVMQNPRHLVRRRGQEARLRCSPMKGHSHVYWYRQLPEEGLKFMVYLQKENIIDESGMPKERFSAEFPKEGPSILRIQQVVRGDSAAYFCASSPPAGWGYTFGSGTRLTVV.

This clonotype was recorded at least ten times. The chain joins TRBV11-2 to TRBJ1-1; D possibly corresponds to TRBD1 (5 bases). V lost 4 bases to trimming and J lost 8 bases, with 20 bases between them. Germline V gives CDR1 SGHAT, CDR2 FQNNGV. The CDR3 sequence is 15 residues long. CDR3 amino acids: CASSWGLLPRQEAFF. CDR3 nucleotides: TGTGCCAGCAGCTGGGGCTTGTTACCACGCCAAGAAGCTTTCTTT. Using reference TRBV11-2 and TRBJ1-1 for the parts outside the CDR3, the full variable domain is EAGVAQSPRYKIIEKRQSVAFWCNPISGHATLYWYQQILGQGPKLLIQFQNNGVVDDSQLPKDRFSAERLKGVDSTLKIQPAKLEDSAVYLCASSWGLLPRQEAFFGQGTRLTVV.

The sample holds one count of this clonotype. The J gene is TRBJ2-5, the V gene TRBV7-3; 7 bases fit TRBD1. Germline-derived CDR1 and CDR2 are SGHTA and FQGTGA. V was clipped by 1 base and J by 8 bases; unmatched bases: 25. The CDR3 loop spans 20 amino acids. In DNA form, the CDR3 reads TGTGCCAGCAGCTTAAGTCTCTTGCTAGCTGTCGACGCAGGGGGACGAACCCAGTACTTC. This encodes CASSLSLLLAVDAGGRTQYF.

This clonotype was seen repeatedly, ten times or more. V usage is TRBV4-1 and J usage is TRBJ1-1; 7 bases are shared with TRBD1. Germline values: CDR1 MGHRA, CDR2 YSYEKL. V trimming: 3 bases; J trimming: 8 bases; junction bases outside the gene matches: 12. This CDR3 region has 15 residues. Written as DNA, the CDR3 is TGCGCCAGCAGCCACCCCCCGACAGGGTTGGAAGAAGCTTTCTTT. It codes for CASSHPPTGLEEAFF.